This T cell receptor beta chain is from a study of Graves' ophthalmopathy and Graves' hyperthyroidism (dated by TCRdb to 2017 to 2018). Concerning the study at large: Peripheral blood was collected at initial diagnosis, prior to any treatment. The approximately 100 discovery patients were divided at random into training and test sets in a 7:3 ratio. In total, around 130 blood samples were TCR-sequenced: around 42 ophthalmopathy, some 75 hyperthyroidism and about 17 hyperthyroidism-to-ophthalmopathy patients. To explore V-J signatures that distinguish ophthalmopathy from hyperthyroidism, a discovery set of 90 to 100 patients was enrolled, made up of some 41 with ophthalmopathy and 57 with stable hyperthyroidism. The independent validation cohort included approximately 19 hyperthyroidism patients plus 17 patients who later progressed from hyperthyroidism to ophthalmopathy. After sampling, hyperthyroidism patients received methimazole starting at 30 mg daily, and ophthalmopathy patients received high-dose intravenous methylprednisolone. TCR beta repertoire signatures were used to distinguish Graves' ophthalmopathy from Graves' hyperthyroidism and to predict progression to ophthalmopathy. In over five hyperthyroidism patients, T-cell repertoires of thyroid tissue and blood were compared. Beyond this particular receptor, the publication reports: Sample size was not predetermined statistically, and investigators were not blinded to group allocation. Most expanded thyroid clonotypes with frequency above 0.001 were also detected in blood, suggesting blood repertoires may reflect the thyroid immune response. In validation, the model predicted ophthalmopathy progression with about 71% sensitivity and approximately 78% specificity; roughly 11 predicted patients were CT-confirmed with GO in a median of 6.5 months. In cross-validation, the 13-signature model distinguished ophthalmopathy from stable hyperthyroidism with approximately 85% sensitivity and approximately 81% specificity, and in the test set the corresponding values were approximately 80% and 75%.

This clonotype has just a few counts. What this receptor recognizes is not known. No quality values exist for individual bases; no much larger clone is one base distant. The ophthalmopathy patients had moderately to severely active disease, with a Clinical Activity Score of 3 or higher, a NOSPECS grade of 4 or higher, and a disease duration of less than 3 months. Patients were excluded if they had other autoimmune diseases, uncontrolled infections, pregnancy or lactation. Clinical symptoms, serum thyroxine, TRAb, thyroid ultrasound and orbital computed tomography were used for diagnosis. PBMCs were isolated from 7.5 to 10 ml of fresh peripheral blood by Ficoll-Paque density gradient centrifugation. Total RNA was extracted using Trizol reagent, and RNA quality was checked on an Agilent 2100 Bioanalyzer. Compared with germline, V lacks 5 bases and J lacks 4 bases; bases without a gene match: 6. As encoded in the germline V gene, CDR1 is SGHTA while CDR2 is FQGNSA. The CDR3 starts with the cysteine, ends with the phenylalanine, and has 14 residues. Only the CDR3 region is kept as DNA, spanning 42 bases read in frame from base 1.

For repertoire sequencing, the TCR beta CDR3 regions were amplified from RNA transcripts. The first round was an RT-PCR using HTBI primers with the Qiagen OneStep RT-PCR kit, and this first round was followed by a second-round multiplex PCR, then size selection and purification. The libraries underwent paired-end sequencing with 100 bp reads on an Illumina HiSeq2000. For the original study's pipeline: SOAPnuke was used for read processing, and reads with adapters, uncalled bases, a mean Phred below 15, or no exact constant-primer or identifier match were discarded. High-quality paired reads were merged with COPE v1.2.5. Each unique nucleotide sequence was treated as a clonotype, and MiTCR v1.1 was used to align the clonotypes to the IMGT TRB V, D and J references. The analysis was limited to V-J combinations with a frequency above 0.0001, which together covered around 99% of the repertoires. For each V-J combination, a TCR clonal expansion and chaos score was defined as F50 clonal expansion divided by the chaos observed in the TCRdist matrix. Welch's t-statistics and random forest were used to reduce features to about a dozen V-J combinations, which were fed into a naive Bayes classifier. The Morisita-Horn index was used to measure how similar the thyroid and blood repertoires were. TCRdb reanalyzed the raw reads on its own, using fastp at Q25 for trimming and MiXCR for clone calling, and kept in-frame beta chains. One record per CDR3 amino acid sequence lists the most common genes and DNA. The V and J calls reflect TCRdb's pipeline rather than the authors' work. Across this sample there are 170,000 or so distinct CDR3 sequences, with less than 45% seen only once. The ten largest clonotypes hold roughly 5.8% of the sample.

The V and J genes are TRBV7-2 and TRBJ2-7; a stretch of 9 junction bases matches TRBD1. The source material was peripheral blood. The receptor was derived from a woman aged 40 to 50 with Graves' ophthalmopathy. Donor details come from another sample of the same person, matched by shared clones. For the CDR3, the sequence is CASSLGQGQYEQYF. The DNA reads as follows: TGTGCCAGCAGCCTAGGACAGGGGCAGTACGAGCAGTACTTC.